This record covers a single T cell receptor (beta chain). Original methodology: Scientists estimated how many nucleated cells there were by amplifying reference gene primers. Some clones are missing from TCRdb's copy, which holds only in-frame ones; the method was immunoSEQ multiplex PCR. That table furnishes V, J and clone size, whereas the DNA furnished D and trimming. Of 190,000 or so clones in the sample, over 75% were seen once. This sample is part of a study of blood T cell repertoires in COVID-19. At the level of the study: The study drew acute and convalescent COVID-19 samples from the United States, Italy and Spain. T cells, B-cell-depleted T cells, or PBMCs supplied cDNA or gDNA.

Germline values: CDR1 SGHAT, CDR2 FQDESV (reference sequence). The CDR3 is 16 residues long. Trimming pared 1 base from V and 4 bases from J, leaving 15 bases between. The sequenced sample consisted of peripheral blood. V usage is TRBV11-1 and J usage is TRBJ2-3; TRBD1 might be the D (5 bases). This receptor was taken from a man aged 50 or older who had recovered from COVID-19. CDR3 sequence: CASSLDATGAADTQYF. CDR3 nucleotide sequence: TGTGCCAGCAGCTTAGATGCCACAGGAGCAGCAGATACGCAGTATTTT.